Shown below are 17 T cell receptor beta chains from a single sample sequenced in a study of blood T cell repertoires in COVID-19. The data were produced by immunoSEQ multiplex PCR, yet TCRdb's version contains in-frame clones alone and is incomplete. The table has about 70,000 clones, around 80% seen once. Source material: peripheral blood. These receptors were obtained from a man aged 65-85 years who had recovered from COVID-19.

V is TRBV6-6 and J is TRBJ2-7, with TRBD1 matching over 8 bases. The CDR3 is made up of 14 amino acids. Germline CDR1 is MNHNY and CDR2 is SVGAGI (reference sequence). V shed 4 bases, J shed 2 bases, and the junction held 4 bases outside the gene matches. The CDR3 DNA is TGTGCCAGCAGTTTTGGACAGGGACCCTACGAGCAGTACTTC. Translated: CASSFGQGPYEQYF.

The table lists this clone with a few counts. The rearrangement links TRBV7-2 to TRBJ2-5; 14 bases match TRBD2. CDR1 SGHTA and CDR2 FQGNSA come from the germline V gene. The V gene end was trimmed by 1 base and the J gene end by 3 bases; junction bases not matched to a gene: 4. The CDR3 is 17 residues long. In DNA, the CDR3 is TGTGCCAGCAGCTTAGTTGGGGGACTAGCGGGAGAAGAGACCCAGTACTTC. Protein product: CASSLVGGLAGEETQYF.

J is TRBJ2-7 and V is TRBV27; D possibly corresponds to TRBD1 (5 bases). From germline, CDR1 is MNHEY and CDR2 SMNVEV (reference sequence). The CDR3 is 15 amino acids. Trimming shortened V by 3 bases and J by 5 bases, and 17 bases separated the two germline ends. CDR3 protein: CASSFNGPGFHEQYF. The CDR3 region has the DNA TGTGCCAGCAGTTTTAACGGGCCAGGGTTCCACGAGCAGTACTTC.

The chain couples TRBV28 to TRBJ2-3; 10 bases are a match to TRBD2. The CDR3 runs to 15 residues. The V segment lost 10 bases and the J segment 3 bases; nucleotides outside the gene matches: 10. Germline lookup yields CDR1 MDHEN and CDR2 SYDVKM. The CDR3 loop reads CAILPSGSSTDTQYF. DNA for the CDR3: TGTGCCATCCTTCCTAGCGGGAGTTCTACAGATACGCAGTATTTT.

This clone has a handful of counts. The V call is TRBV3-1 (or the pseudogene TRBV3-2), the J call TRBJ2-1; D might be TRBD2 (6 bases). CDR3 length equals 13 residues. The V end lost 0 bases, the J end lost 11 bases, and 11 bases lay between the germline ends. Looked up from germline, CDR1 is LGHDT and CDR2 is YNNKEL (reference sequence). The CDR3 here is CASSQDLAGQQFF. In DNA form, the CDR3 reads TGTGCCAGCAGCCAAGATCTTGCGGGACAGCAGTTCTTC.

V is TRBV7-2 and J is TRBJ2-5, with TRBD2 as a possible D gene (6 bases). Trimming pared 3 bases from V and 7 bases from J, leaving 15 bases between. The CDR3 is made up of 14 amino acids. Germline CDR1 SGHTA, CDR2 FQGNSA. CDR3 amino acids: CASSFPAGTGTQYF. CDR3 bases: TGTGCCAGCAGCTTTCCAGCGGGTACGGGGACCCAGTACTTC. Full variable domain (missing parts from reference TRBV7-2 and TRBJ2-5): GAGVSQSPSNKVTEKGKDVELRCDPISGHTALYWYRQSLGQGLEFLIYFQGNSAPDKSGLPSDRFSAERTGGSVSTLTIQRTQQEDSAVYLCASSFPAGTGTQYFGPGTRLLVL.

V gene TRBV19 combines with J gene TRBJ2-7, with TRBD1 matching over 8 bases. Germline CDR1 and CDR2: LNHDA and SQIVND (reference sequence). The junction had 10 bases not matched to a gene; V was cut back by 7 bases and J by 5 bases. The CDR3 is made up of 14 amino acids. The CDR3 region has the DNA TGTGCCAGTACTCTCCGGGACAGGCCCCACGAGCAGTACTTC. This translates into CASTLRDRPHEQYF.

The chain joins TRBV29-1 to TRBJ1-2, with a tentative D call TRBD1 (5 bases). The CDR3 covers 12 residues. Germline loops: CDR1 SQVTM, CDR2 ANQGSEA. Trimming stripped 7 bases from V and 2 bases from J, with 11 bases between. The CDR3 sequence is CSARTSNYGYTF. The CDR3 region has the DNA TGCAGCGCCCGGACATCGAACTATGGCTACACCTTC.

CDR3 bases: TGTGCCAGCAGCCTATCCCGGGAGTTAATCGCAGATACGCAGTATTTT. Protein: CASSLSRELIADTQYF. The V gene is TRBV7-2, the J gene TRBJ2-3; perhaps TRBD2 as D (6 bases). V lost 5 bases to trimming and J lost 4 bases, with 19 bases between them. From germline, CDR1 is SGHTA and CDR2 FQGNSA. The CDR3 runs 16 residues.

The chain joins TRBV4-1 to TRBJ1-5; no clear D gene. There are 16 residues in the CDR3. CDR1 MGHRA and CDR2 YSYEKL come from the germline V gene. The germline V and J ends were trimmed by 2 bases and 0 bases, with 11 bases remaining between them. The CDR3 spells CASSQIIAHSNQPQHF. Here the CDR3 DNA reads TGCGCCAGCAGCCAAATTATCGCACATAGCAATCAGCCCCAGCATTTT.

The chain has TRBV5-1 and TRBJ2-1, with TRBD1 matching over 7 bases. Germline loops: CDR1 SGHRS, CDR2 YFSETQ. With V trimmed by 4 bases and J by 4 bases, 5 bases remained unmatched. The CDR3 is 14 amino acids. This CDR3 is CASSTGTAYNEQFF. CDR3 DNA: TGCGCCAGCAGCACCGGGACAGCTTACAATGAGCAGTTCTTC.

This clone appeared many times. The CDR3 spells CASSFGPTYGYTF. The CDR3 bases are TGTGCCAGCAGTTTTGGGCCTACCTATGGCTACACCTTC. The chain is built from TRBV12-3 or TRBV12-4 and TRBJ1-2; no reliable D call. The CDR3 is 13 amino acids. V dropped 3 bases and J dropped 4 bases, with 9 bases sitting between them.

The chain links TRBV18 to TRBJ1-2, with D uncertain. The germline V and J ends were trimmed by 2 bases and 6 bases, with 13 bases remaining between them. The germline gives CDR1 KGHSH, CDR2 LQKENI. This CDR3 comprises 14 residues. The CDR3 DNA sequence: TGTGCCAGCTCACCAGTGGGCAGTCAAAATGGCTACACCTTC. Encoded protein: CASSPVGSQNGYTF.

The chain uses TRBV18 and TRBJ2-7; 7 nucleotides align to TRBD1. Germline CDR1 KGHSH, CDR2 LQKENI. V lost 3 bases, J lost 2 bases, and 10 bases stayed unmatched. The CDR3 runs 16 residues. In DNA, the CDR3 is TGTGCCAGCTCACCTAGACAGGGTGGAGAAACCTACGAGCAGTACTTC. Amino acid sequence: CASSPRQGGETYEQYF.

The V and J genes are TRBV19 and TRBJ2-5, with a tentative D call TRBD1 (6 bases). Germline lookup yields CDR1 LNHDA and CDR2 SQIVND (reference sequence). Trimming shortened V by 1 base and J by 6 bases, and 18 bases separated the two germline ends. The CDR3 has 16 amino acids. CDR3 amino acids: CASSIASSGTPKTQYF. The CDR3 nucleotides are TGTGCCAGTAGTATAGCAAGCTCCGGGACACCCAAGACCCAGTACTTC.

The chain joins TRBV5-1 to TRBJ2-2, with D possibly TRBD1 on 5 matching bases. The V gene lost 5 bases and the J gene lost 7 bases, with 9 bases spanning the gap. In germline, CDR1 is SGHRS, CDR2 YFSETQ. CDR3 length: 12 residues. The CDR3 nucleotides are TGCGCCAGCAGTCTCCAGGGCGGGGAGCTGTTTTTT. Its translation: CASSLQGGELFF.

This chain connects TRBV19 to TRBJ2-3; 13 bases agree with TRBD2. Losses at the gene ends were 0 bases for V and 6 bases for J; bases not matched to a gene: 0. From germline, CDR1 is LNHDA and CDR2 SQIVND (reference sequence). The CDR3 contains 15 residues. The CDR3 DNA reads as TGTGCCAGTAGTATAGAGACTAGCGGGAGGGATACGCAGTATTTT. Protein product: CASSIETSGRDTQYF.